This T cell receptor (beta chain) was obtained from a study of blood T cell repertoires in COVID-19. Sequencing was performed with immunoSEQ multiplex PCR; in TCRdb, only in-frame clones are kept and a portion is missing. The table shows around 300,000 clones, with around 90% occurring only once. Input material: peripheral blood. The source is a woman aged 40 to 50 with COVID-19, enrolled during active disease.

CDR3: CASSLQGYEQYF. DNA for the CDR3: TGTGCCAGCAGTTTACAGGGATACGAGCAGTACTTC. V is TRBV6-5 and J is TRBJ2-7; D may be TRBD1 (6 bases). Trimming took 4 bases from V and 4 from J, leaving 8 bases between them. This CDR3 has 12 amino acids. The germline gives CDR1 MNHEY, CDR2 SVGAGI.